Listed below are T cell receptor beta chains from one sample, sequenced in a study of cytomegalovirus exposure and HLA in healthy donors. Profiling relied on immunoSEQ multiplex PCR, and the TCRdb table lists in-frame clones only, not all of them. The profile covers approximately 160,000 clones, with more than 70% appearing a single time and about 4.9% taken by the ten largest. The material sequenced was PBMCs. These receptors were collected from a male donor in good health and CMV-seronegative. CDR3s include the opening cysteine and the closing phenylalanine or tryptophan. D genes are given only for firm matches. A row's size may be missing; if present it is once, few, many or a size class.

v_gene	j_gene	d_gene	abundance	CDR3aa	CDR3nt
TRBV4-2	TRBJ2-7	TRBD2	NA	CASSQEAGRALYEQYF	TGTGCCAGCAGCCAAGAAGCCGGGAGGGCCCTATACGAGCAGTACTTC
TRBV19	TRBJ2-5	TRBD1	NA	CASGTGIATQYF	TGTGCCAGTGGGACAGGGATTGCGACCCAGTACTTC
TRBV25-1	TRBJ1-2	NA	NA	CASSDASRGQHYGYTF	TGTGCCAGCAGTGACGCCTCACGCGGACAGCACTATGGCTACACCTTC
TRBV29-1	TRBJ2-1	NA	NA	CSVGGLPNELFF	TGCAGCGTTGGAGGACTACCTAATGAGTTGTTCTTC
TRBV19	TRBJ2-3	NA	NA	CASSIFGSFGRGTDTQYF	TGTGCCAGTAGTATTTTTGGAAGTTTCGGCAGGGGCACAGATACGCAGTATTTT
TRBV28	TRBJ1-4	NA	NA	CASSLGGVRNEKLFF	TGTGCCAGCAGTTTAGGGGGGGTAAGGAATGAAAAACTGTTTTTT
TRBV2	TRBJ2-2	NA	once	CASGDRNTGELFF	TGTGCCAGCGGCGACAGGAACACCGGGGAGCTGTTTTTT
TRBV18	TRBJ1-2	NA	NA	CASSMDRQLTIYGYTF	TGTGCCAGCTCTATGGATAGGCAACTGACAATCTATGGCTACACCTTC
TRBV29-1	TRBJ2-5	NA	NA	CSVGGQPQETQYF	TGCAGCGTTGGAGGGCAGCCCCAAGAGACCCAGTACTTC
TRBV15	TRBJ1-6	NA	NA	CATSRSPGSNSPLHF	TGTGCCACCAGCAGATCTCCAGGGTCCAATTCACCCCTCCACTTT
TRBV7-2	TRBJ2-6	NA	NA	CASSLRTAGANVLTF	TGTGCCAGCAGCTTACGGACAGCTGGGGCCAACGTCCTGACTTTC
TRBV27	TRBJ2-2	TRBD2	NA	CASRSTRLAGGSGELFF	TGTGCCAGCAGATCTACCCGACTAGCGGGGGGATCAGGGGAGCTGTTTTTT
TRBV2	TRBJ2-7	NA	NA	CASSLLIYEQYF	TGTGCCAGCAGTCTCTTAATCTACGAGCAGTACTTC
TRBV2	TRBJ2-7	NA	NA	CASSDFEQYF	TGTGCCAGCAGTGACTTCGAGCAGTACTTC
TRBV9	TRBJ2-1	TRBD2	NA	CASSATTSGGSNEQFF	TGTGCCAGCAGCGCCACGACTAGCGGGGGCTCCAATGAGCAGTTCTTC
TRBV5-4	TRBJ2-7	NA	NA	CASIGEAVDEQYF	TGTGCCAGCATAGGGGAAGCCGTGGACGAGCAGTACTTC
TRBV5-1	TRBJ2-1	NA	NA	CASSFGQGNNEQFF	TGCGCCAGCAGCTTTGGGCAGGGAAACAATGAGCAGTTCTTC
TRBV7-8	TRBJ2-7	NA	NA	CASSPGGYEQYF	TGTGCCAGCAGTCCCGGGGGCTACGAGCAGTACTTC
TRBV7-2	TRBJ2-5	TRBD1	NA	CASSSGQGSGETQYF	TGTGCCAGCAGCTCGGGACAGGGAAGTGGAGAGACCCAGTACTTC
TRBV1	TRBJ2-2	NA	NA	CTSTHLPGLATGELFF	TGCACCAGCACCCACTTACCGGGACTAGCGACCGGGGAGCTGTTTTTT
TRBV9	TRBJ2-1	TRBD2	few	CASSVLAGAYNEQFF	TGTGCCAGCAGCGTACTAGCGGGAGCCTACAATGAGCAGTTCTTC
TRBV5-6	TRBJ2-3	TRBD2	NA	CASTGTLAGGRTDTQYF	TGTGCCAGCACCGGGACGTTAGCGGGGGGGAGAACAGATACGCAGTATTTT
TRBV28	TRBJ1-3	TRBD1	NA	CASSLQGAGNTIYF	TGTGCCAGCAGTCTACAGGGGGCGGGAAACACCATATATTTT
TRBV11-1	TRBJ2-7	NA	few	CASSLEVGSSYEQYF	TGTGCCAGCAGCTTGGAGGTGGGAAGCTCCTACGAGCAGTACTTC
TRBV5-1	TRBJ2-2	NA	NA	CASSAVASPGTGELFF	TGCGCCAGCAGTGCCGTGGCCTCTCCGGGAACCGGGGAGCTGTTTTTT
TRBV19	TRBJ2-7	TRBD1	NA	CASSPQGAYEQYF	TGTGCCAGTAGCCCCCAGGGGGCCTACGAGCAGTACTTC
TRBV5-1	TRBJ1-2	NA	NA	CASSLQGFNYGYTF	TGCGCCAGCAGCTTACAGGGTTTCAACTATGGCTACACCTTC
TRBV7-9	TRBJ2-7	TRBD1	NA	CASSYWTGNYEQYF	TGTGCCAGCAGCTATTGGACAGGGAACTACGAGCAGTACTTC
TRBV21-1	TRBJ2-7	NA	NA	CASTTGFSYEQYF	TGTGCCAGCACAACAGGGTTCTCCTACGAGCAGTACTTC
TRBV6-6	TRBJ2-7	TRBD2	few	CASSDSGSGSYEQYF	TGTGCCAGCAGTGACAGCGGGAGCGGGTCCTACGAGCAGTACTTC
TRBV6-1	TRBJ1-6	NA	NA	CASGRENTNSPLHF	TGTGCCAGCGGCCGGGAGAACACTAATTCACCCCTCCACTTT
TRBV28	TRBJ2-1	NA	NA	CASSTYRTDYNEQFF	TGTGCCAGCAGTACCTACCGGACAGACTACAATGAGCAGTTCTTC
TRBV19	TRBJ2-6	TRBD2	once	CASTSGRTAGANVLTF	TGTGCCAGTACTAGCGGGAGGACTGCTGGGGCCAACGTCCTGACTTTC
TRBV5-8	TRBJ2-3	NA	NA	CASSFRRDTQYF	TGTGCCAGCAGCTTTCGCCGGGATACGCAGTATTTT
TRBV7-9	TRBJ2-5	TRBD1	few	CASSWGQGAAETQYF	TGTGCCAGCAGCTGGGGACAGGGGGCAGCTGAGACCCAGTACTTC
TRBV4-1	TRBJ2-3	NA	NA	CASSQEGLTDTQYF	TGCGCCAGCAGCCAAGAGGGCCTCACAGATACGCAGTATTTT
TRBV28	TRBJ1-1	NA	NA	CASLRGSEAFF	TGTGCCAGCTTGCGTGGTTCTGAAGCTTTCTTT
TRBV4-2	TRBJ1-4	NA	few	CASSRGGEAWNEKLFF	TGTGCCAGCAGCCGGGGGGGGGAGGCGTGGAATGAAAAACTGTTTTTT
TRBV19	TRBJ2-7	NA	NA	CASSLGGGGEQYF	TGTGCCAGTAGTCTTGGCGGTGGAGGCGAGCAGTACTTC
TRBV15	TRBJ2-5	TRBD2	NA	CATSPGTSGRARETQYF	TGTGCCACCAGTCCCGGGACTAGCGGGAGGGCCAGGGAGACCCAGTACTTC
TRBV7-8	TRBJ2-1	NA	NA	CASRLEQFLSSYNEQFF	TGTGCCAGCAGACTCGAACAGTTCCTTAGCTCCTACAATGAGCAGTTCTTC
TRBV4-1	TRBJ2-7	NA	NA	CASSQWTNGYEQYF	TGCGCCAGCAGCCAGTGGACAAACGGCTACGAGCAGTACTTC